This TCR beta chain comes out of a study of CXCR3-negative and CXCR3-positive naive CD8 T cells. Naive CD8+ T cells had a CD45RO-CCR7+CD27+CD95- phenotype. Via 5' RACE with UMI labels, TRB cDNA libraries were prepared. TCRdb re-called the 5' RACE reads and catalogs CDR3 proteins one per entry, DNA excluded. The sample holds 150,000 or so distinct CDR3 sequences. Findings and limits, study-wide: Hydrophobicity of TRB CDR3s was greater in CXCR3-positive naive cells than in CXCR3-negative naive cells. Surface CD5 matched across naive subsets, and TRB CDR3 properties served to infer TCR strength.

Comment on this clonotype: The antigen is unknown.

This CDR3 is 17 amino acids long. This receptor was taken from a human donor in good health. Some clones in this sample may be carry-over from other donors' samples. The sequenced sample was naive CXCR3+ CD8+ T cells from blood. Subset here: CD45RO-CCR7+CD27+CD95- naive CD8+ T cells expressing CXCR3 (TNR3+). V is TRBV23-1 and J is TRBJ2-5; with no DNA, the TCRdb D assignment of TRBD1 cannot be verified. TRBV23-1 falls under the ORF class, with uncertain function. The CDR3 region is CASSHPPGQGCPETQYF.